Shown below are 23 T cell receptor beta chains from a single sample sequenced in a study of regulatory T cells in long-lasting Graves disease. This sample's time point: newly diagnosed GD, antithyroid drugs for less than 3 months. RNA extracted from PBMCs served as the sequencing template. Arm-PCR of CDR3 regions with iRepertoire HTBI primers generated TCR beta libraries. MiXCR, applied by TCRdb to the multiplex PCR reads, yields one record per CDR3 protein. The sample lists 350,000 to 450,000 distinct CDR3 sequences; about 11% were seen once. These data were likewise used in another study, on T cells in Graves' hyperthyroidism and ophthalmopathy.

The sample was peripheral blood mononuclear cells (PBMCs), taken at new diagnosis, from a patient treated with antithyroid drugs. The receptors derive from a young woman with Graves disease.

Written as DNA, the CDR3 is TGTGCCAGCAACTCTTCCGAAACAGGGTGGCGAGCTTTCTTT. Encoded protein: CASNSSETGWRAFF. This sequence joins TRBV7-2 and TRBJ1-1; a weak D match, TRBD1 (6 bases). The CDR3 runs to 14 residues. Trimming left V 7 bases short and J 10 bases short, with 22 bases between. The germline gives CDR1 SGHTA, CDR2 FQGNSA.

This clonotype was seen once. Without the conserved terminal phenylalanine or tryptophan, this CDR3 likely stems from a read error. The CDR3 here is CSVEVGLKTYNEQFY. Here the CDR3 DNA reads TGCAGCGTTGAGGTAGGGCTAAAGACCTACAATGAGCAGTTCTAC. The chain employs TRBV29-1 and TRBJ2-1; D is undetermined. CDR1 and CDR2 (germline): SQVTM, ANQGSEA. CDR3 length: 15 residues. Trimming shortened V by 3 bases and J by 2 bases, and 14 bases separated the two germline ends.

This clonotype was detected ten times or more. The chain uses TRBV6-2 or TRBV6-3 and TRBJ2-5; 7 bases are shared with TRBD1. The CDR3 loop spans 16 amino acids. Germline CDR1 and CDR2: MNHEY and SVGEGT. The ends lost 3 bases at V and 1 base at J; junction bases unmatched: 8. CDR3 nucleotide sequence: TGTGCCAGCAGTTATTGGGACAGCTTGGGCCAAGAGACCCAGTACTTC. It encodes CASSYWDSLGQETQYF.

This clonotype has at least ten counts. The J gene is TRBJ1-4, the V gene TRBV12-3 or TRBV12-4, with no clear D. V lost 6 bases, J lost 4 bases, and 15 bases lay in between. This CDR3 spans 15 amino acids. The CDR3 nucleotides are TGTGCCAGCAGCCCGCGTGGGAACCTTAATGAAAAACTGTTTTTT. It specifies CASSPRGNLNEKLFF.

The sample holds a few counts of this clonotype. DNA for the CDR3: TGCGCCAGCAGCGTAAATCGACAGACTCAAGCTTTCTTT. Its protein is CASSVNRQTQAFF. The gene calls are TRBV5-1 and TRBJ1-1; TRBD1 is a possible D gene (5 bases). V gave up 4 bases and J gave up 9 bases, with 16 bases separating them. There are 13 residues in the CDR3. From germline, CDR1 is SGHRS and CDR2 YFSETQ.

The rearrangement links TRBV13 to TRBJ2-7, with 7 bases identical to TRBD1. This CDR3 has 13 amino acids. Trimming removed 4 bases from V and 4 bases from J; junction bases left unmatched: 4. From germline, CDR1 is PRHDT and CDR2 FYEKMQ (reference sequence). The CDR3 coding sequence is TGTGCCAGCAGCTCGGGACAGAAATACGAGCAGTACGTC. Amino acid sequence: CASSSGQKYEQYV.

This clonotype was seen ten or more times. The chain links TRBV6-2 or TRBV6-3 to TRBJ1-1; D not resolved. The CDR3 is 15 amino acids. Trimming pared 4 bases from V and 8 bases from J, leaving 20 bases between. The germline V gene has CDR1 MNHEY and CDR2 SVGEGT. In DNA form, the CDR3 reads TGTGCCAGCAGTTCCTACAACAGCGGCCCAATAGAAGCTTTCTTT. Translated: CASSSYNSGPIEAFF.

This clonotype was observed at least ten times. The gene calls are TRBV28 and TRBJ2-3; D uncertain. CDR1 is MDHEN and CDR2 is SYDVKM in the germline V gene. The CDR3 spans 14 residues. Deletions cut 4 bases from V and 1 base from J, with 9 bases between. The DNA for the CDR3 is TGTGCCAGCAGTTCGACAACGGGCACAGATACGCAGTATTTT. Protein sequence: CASSSTTGTDTQYF.

This clonotype appeared many times. J is TRBJ2-3 and V is TRBV2; a possible D gene is TRBD2 (5 bases). V was pared by 4 bases and J by 2 bases, with 7 bases between. Germline V gives CDR1 SNHLY, CDR2 FYNNEI. The CDR3 spans 13 residues. The CDR3 sequence: CASSGTFTDTQYF. The CDR3 DNA sequence: TGTGCCAGCAGTGGGACTTTCACAGATACGCAGTATTTT.

Points on this clonotype: This CDR3 is missing its conserved last phenylalanine or tryptophan, likely due to a read error. The chain joins TRBV7-3 to TRBJ2-2, with a possible D match to TRBD2 (5 bases). This CDR3 is built from 13 residues. Trimming stripped 3 bases from V and 7 bases from J, with 9 bases between. Germline lookup yields CDR1 SGHTA and CDR2 FQGTGA. The CDR3 nucleotides are TGTGCCAGCAGCTTCTACGGGGTCGGGGAGCTGTTTTTG. It encodes CASSFYGVGELFL.

This clonotype was seen at least ten times. The J gene is TRBJ1-1, the V gene TRBV29-1; D is unclear. The CDR3 sequence is 12 residues long. With 4 bases removed from V and 6 bases from J, the gap between germline ends came to 12 bases. Per the germline V gene, CDR1 is SQVTM and CDR2 is ANQGSEA. CDR3 amino acids: CSVGILDSEAFF. DNA of the CDR3: TGCAGCGTTGGGATCCTTGATTCTGAAGCTTTCTTT.

This clonotype was recorded at least ten times. The V gene is TRBV15, the J gene TRBJ2-3; D is uncertain. Germline V gene lookup returns CDR1 LNHNV and CDR2 YYDKDF (reference sequence). The CDR3 has 14 residues. Trimming stripped 3 bases from V and 6 bases from J, with 13 bases between. This CDR3 is CATSSGTARDTQYF. CDR3 nucleotide sequence: TGTGCCACCAGCAGCGGCACGGCCAGGGATACGCAGTATTTT.

The V call is TRBV15, the J call TRBJ1-5; 7 bases are a match to TRBD1. Germline CDR1 reads LNHNV; CDR2 reads YYDKDF (reference sequence). The CDR3 spans 15 residues. V gave up 6 bases and J gave up 7 bases; unmatched junction bases: 12. CDR3 DNA: TGTGCCACCAGTTTAGACAGGGATTGGGGACAGCCCCAGCATTTT. Protein sequence: CATSLDRDWGQPQHF.

This clonotype has at least ten counts. The rearrangement links TRBV18 to TRBJ2-7; 8 bases fit TRBD2. This CDR3 has 14 residues. The germline gives CDR1 KGHSH, CDR2 LQKENI. V was pared by 4 bases and J by 5 bases, with 7 bases of the junction left unmatched. The CDR3 region has the DNA TGTGCCAGCTCACTGGGACTAGGGTTCCACGAGCAGTACTTC. Translated: CASSLGLGFHEQYF.

This clonotype was seen a few times. This CDR3 is CASSLGSPANTGELFF. The CDR3 bases are TGTGCCAGCAGCCTCGGAAGCCCTGCGAACACCGGGGAGCTGTTTTTT. The rearrangement links TRBV9 to TRBJ2-2; the D is unclear. Germline lookup yields CDR1 SGDLS and CDR2 YYNGEE. V dropped 4 bases and J dropped 0 bases, with 13 bases sitting between them. The CDR3 contains 16 residues.

This clonotype has ten or more counts. This chain joins TRBV10-3 and TRBJ1-2; D is unresolved. V was shortened by 5 bases and J by 3 bases, with 13 bases between the two germline ends. This CDR3 comprises 14 residues. The germline CDR1 and CDR2 sequences are ENHRY and SYGVKD. In DNA, the CDR3 is TGTGCCATCAGTTCCCGGGGAAGAGACTATGGCTACACCTTC. Its translation: CAISSRGRDYGYTF.

This clonotype was recorded at least ten times. V gene TRBV7-2 combines with J gene TRBJ1-2; tentative D call: TRBD1 (5 bases). V was cut by 1 base and J by 8 bases, with 14 bases left in between. This CDR3 is 14 amino acids long. Germline loops: CDR1 SGHTA, CDR2 FQGNSA. CDR3: CASSLGGVDGGYTF. CDR3 nucleotide sequence: TGTGCCAGCAGCTTAGGAGGGGTGGATGGAGGCTACACCTTC.

This clonotype has a handful of counts. The chain has TRBV7-2 and TRBJ2-1; the match to TRBD2 covers 11 bases. After removal of 5 bases from V and 9 bases from J, the junction contained 6 bases not matched to a gene. CDR1 is SGHTA and CDR2 is FQGNSA in the germline V gene. There are 14 residues in the CDR3. In DNA form, the CDR3 reads TGTGCCAGCAGCCCCAGACTAGCGGGAAGTGAGCAGTTCTTC. Translating gives CASSPRLAGSEQFF.

This clonotype showed up just a few times. The conserved phenylalanine or tryptophan normally closing the CDR3 is absent here, so this likely arose from a read error. The chain couples TRBV28 to TRBJ2-7; D is uncertain. CDR1 and CDR2 (germline): MDHEN, SYDVKM. The CDR3 is 14 amino acids. The germline V and J ends were trimmed by 3 bases and 0 bases, with 9 bases remaining between them. The CDR3 region has the DNA TGTGCCAGCAGTTTCGAGAACTTCTCCTACGAGCAGTACCTC. This encodes CASSFENFSYEQYL.

The sample holds many counts of this clonotype. This sequence joins TRBV11-3 and TRBJ2-1; 7 bases agree with TRBD2. The CDR3 loop spans 16 amino acids. Germline CDR1 is SGHNT and CDR2 is YENEEA. The V gene end was trimmed by 5 bases and the J gene end by 10 bases; junction bases not matched to a gene: 17. The CDR3 here is CASSVTGAGGGNEQFF. The CDR3 DNA follows: TGTGCCAGCAGCGTTACCGGAGCGGGCGGGGGTAACGAGCAGTTCTTC.

This clonotype has a handful of counts. J is TRBJ2-2 and V is TRBV7-9; no firm D call. Germline CDR1 and CDR2: SEHNR and FQNEAQ (reference sequence). Deletions cut 5 bases from V and 6 bases from J, with 7 bases between. The CDR3 is 12 residues long. CDR3 in amino acids: CASSPQAGELFF. DNA for the CDR3: TGTGCCAGCAGCCCCCAGGCCGGGGAGCTGTTTTTT.

As concerns this clonotype: This clone may be a read error of a much larger clone one base away. The chain is built from TRBV2 and TRBJ1-2; a weak D match, TRBD1 (5 bases). The CDR3 totals 12 residues. CDR1 and CDR2 from the germline V gene are SNHLY and FYNNEI. V was shortened by 7 bases and J by 7 bases, with 13 bases between the two germline ends. The CDR3, as DNA: TGTGCCAGCAAGTCCCGGGACGGTGGCTACACCTTC. Translating it yields CASKSRDGGYTF.

The sample holds a few counts of this clonotype. This chain joins TRBV6-1 and TRBJ1-2; D call uncertain. Trimming removed 7 bases at V and 4 bases at J, with 7 bases between. Germline V gene lookup returns CDR1 MNHNS and CDR2 SASEGT. The CDR3 runs to 11 residues. Written as DNA, the CDR3 is TGTGCCAGCATGGCAGCCTATGGCTACACCTTC. The encoded protein is CASMAAYGYTF.